A single TCR beta chain is shown here with its context. This clonotype was counted ten times or more. Its antigen target is currently unknown. No base quality values were provided; no much bigger clone lies one nucleotide off. According to the study, the label for this sample's time point signals: newly diagnosed GD, antithyroid drugs for less than 3 months. For both TCR sequencing and RNA sequencing, RNA was extracted from PBMCs in TRIzol. Graves' disease was diagnosed according to American Thyroid Association guidelines. Patients for the study were recruited at an endocrinology department in Xi'an, China. From each patient, 8 to 10 milliliters of peripheral blood was collected into an EDTA anticoagulant tube. Ficoll Paque Plus density gradient separation was used to isolate PBMCs, and no additional T cell sorting was done. An Agilent 2100 Bioanalyzer and agarose gel were used to assess RNA quality, and a NanoDrop 2000 was used to measure RNA concentration.

The method behind the library was multiplex PCR. The sequencer listed for this sample is Illumina HiSeq 4000. To build TCR beta libraries, CDR3 regions were amplified by Arm-PCR using iRepertoire HTBI primers. PCR products were gel purified before sequencing. Under the source paper's analysis protocol: Gene usage analysis of CDR3 amino acid clonotypes relied on the approximately 62 TRBV and around 13 TRBJ segments identified across samples. COPE and FqMerger were used to merge the filtered high-quality paired reads into contigs. BLAST was used to align contigs to IMGT TRBV, TRBD and TRBJ reference genes, and CDR3 was defined according to IMGT. Clonotypes above 0.1% frequency were classified as highly expanded clones. Shannon entropy was used to measure repertoire diversity, and the Gini coefficient was used to measure V-J evenness. A clonotype found in more than one individual was treated as public. TCRdb reran the public reads through fastp at Q25 and MiXCR, keeping productive beta chains. Rows with a matching CDR3 protein are joined into one entry that keeps the most common DNA and genes. For this entry, the V and J calls and clone size follow TCRdb and not the study's own pipeline. The sample has about 470,000 distinct CDR3 sequences on record, 16% of them singletons. The ten largest make up less than 15% of the sample.

The data belong to a study of regulatory T cells in long-lasting Graves disease (dated by TCRdb to 2020 to 2022). Study-wide context: Newly diagnosed Graves' disease patients had taken antithyroid drugs for less than 3 months. The study was registered as a clinical trial and conducted in China. Persistent Graves' disease patients were compared with newly diagnosed Graves' disease patients by peripheral blood TCR sequencing and RNA sequencing. A total of around 35 samples were covered by TCR sequencing, comprising some 13 persistent and approximately 20 newly diagnosed Graves' disease patients.

V is pruned by 1 base and J by 3 bases, leaving 10 bases of the junction without a gene match. The CDR3 spans 18 residues, from the cysteine through the phenylalanine. Just CDR3 DNA is preserved here, 54 bases in frame from base 1. What the work shows at the level of the full study, not this receptor alone: Lower TCR Shannon entropy and fewer highly expanded clones were observed in persistent Graves' disease patients than in newly diagnosed patients, which suggested clonal expansion. Preferential use of TRBV28, TRBJ1-2 and TRBJ2-5 was observed in persistent disease, whereas TRBV20-1 and TRBJ2-1 were favored in newly diagnosed disease. The small sample size was acknowledged by the authors as a limitation that may reduce accuracy. Peripheral blood alone was examined, since thyroid tissue, which constituted the primary lesion, could not be accessed. A larger number of public clonotypes was shared among persistent patients (approximately 2,600) than among newly diagnosed patients (roughly 930). Sequencing and analysis were restricted to the TCR beta chain.

These data also formed part of another study, on T cells in Graves' hyperthyroidism and ophthalmopathy. According to the second study: Stable Graves' hyperthyroidism was defined as no progression to ophthalmopathy during 18 months of follow-up. Hyperthyroidism patients were newly diagnosed, had a disease duration of under 2 months, and were aged 18 to 65 years. The study excluded patients with uncontrolled infections, other autoimmune diseases, pregnancy or lactation. Diagnoses were established on the basis of clinical symptoms, serum thyroxine and TRAb, thyroid ultrasound, and orbital computed tomography. The TCR CDR3 was subjected to a first round of RT-PCR using the HTBI primer set and the Qiagen OneStep RT-PCR kit. Blood samples also contained most of the expanded thyroid clonotypes (frequency above 0.001), which suggests that blood repertoires may reflect thyroid immune responses. Ophthalmopathy was separated from stable hyperthyroidism by a 13 V-J signature model, with approximately 89% sensitivity and about 84% specificity obtained in cross-validation and 80%/75% obtained in testing. During validation, the model predicted progression to ophthalmopathy a median of approximately 7 months ahead of onset, with more than 55% sensitivity and 72.22% specificity. TCR V-J signatures able to tell the groups apart were searched for in a discovery cohort of 95 to 100 patients, of whom more than 40 had Graves' ophthalmopathy and 55 to 60 had stable Graves' hyperthyroidism. Prospective prediction of ophthalmopathy was tested in an independent validation cohort of some 19 hyperthyroidism patients and 17 patients who later progressed to ophthalmopathy. The 100 or so discovery patients were randomly split 7:3 into training and test sets. The study also compared thyroid tissue and blood T-cell repertoires from a handful of Graves' hyperthyroidism patients. After blood sampling, hyperthyroidism patients were treated with methimazole at a starting dose of 30 mg daily, and ophthalmopathy patients were treated with high-dose intravenous methylprednisolone. A second multiplex PCR round built the libraries, followed by size selection and purification. Sequencing of the libraries was done on an Illumina HiSeq2000 using paired-end 100 bp reads. SOAPnuke was used to process the raw data, throwing out any read that contained adapters or uncalled bases, had a mean Phred below 15, or lacked an exact constant-primer or identifier match. High-quality paired reads were merged using COPE v1.2.5, and each unique nucleotide sequence was defined as a clonotype. MiTCR v1.1 was used to align the clonotypes against IMGT TRBV, TRBD and TRBJ reference segments. Only V-J combinations with frequency above 0.0001, covering approximately 99% of repertoires, were analysed. A TCS score was defined as the ratio between F50 (clonal expansion) and ExV (chaos), using BLOSUM62-based TCRdist between CDR3 peptides within each V-J. Welch's t-statistics and random forest reduced roughly 530 V-J features to about 12, which were used in a naive Bayes classifier (R e1071). No statistical method was used to fix the sample size in advance, and group allocation was not hidden from the investigators. According to the paper, TCR Vbeta CDR3 sequencing was carried out on roughly 130 peripheral blood samples, which came from around 43 ophthalmopathy, 75 to 80 hyperthyroidism and roughly 17 progressor patients.

The input for sequencing was peripheral blood mononuclear cells (PBMCs), taken at new diagnosis, from a patient treated with antithyroid drugs. The rearrangement combines TRBV12-3 or TRBV12-4 with TRBJ1-5, and TRBD1 matches 9 of the central bases. The TCR comes from a man aged 40-55 years with Graves disease. Donor details come from another sample of the same person, matched by shared clones. The DNA is as follows: TGTGCCAGCAGTTTAGAGGGACAGGGACCTGCCTTCAATCAGCCCCAGCATTTT. This gives the protein CASSLEGQGPAFNQPQHF.